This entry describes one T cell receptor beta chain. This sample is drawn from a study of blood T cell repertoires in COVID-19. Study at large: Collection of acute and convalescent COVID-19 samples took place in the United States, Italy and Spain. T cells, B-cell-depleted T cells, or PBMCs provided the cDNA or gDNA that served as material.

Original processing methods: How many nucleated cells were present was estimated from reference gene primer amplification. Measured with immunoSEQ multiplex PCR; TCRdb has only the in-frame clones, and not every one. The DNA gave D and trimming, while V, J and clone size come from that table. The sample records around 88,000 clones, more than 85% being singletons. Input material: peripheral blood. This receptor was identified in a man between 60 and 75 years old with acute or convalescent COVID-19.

This chain's CDR3 is CASSLNGDMNTEAFF. Here the CDR3 DNA reads TGTGCCAGCAGTTTAAACGGGGACATGAACACTGAAGCTTTCTTT. The chain couples TRBV28 to TRBJ1-1, with D possibly TRBD1 on 6 matching bases. The CDR3 is 15 amino acids. CDR1 and CDR2 (germline): MDHEN, SYDVKM. The V end was cut by 2 bases, the J end by 0 bases, with 10 bases between.